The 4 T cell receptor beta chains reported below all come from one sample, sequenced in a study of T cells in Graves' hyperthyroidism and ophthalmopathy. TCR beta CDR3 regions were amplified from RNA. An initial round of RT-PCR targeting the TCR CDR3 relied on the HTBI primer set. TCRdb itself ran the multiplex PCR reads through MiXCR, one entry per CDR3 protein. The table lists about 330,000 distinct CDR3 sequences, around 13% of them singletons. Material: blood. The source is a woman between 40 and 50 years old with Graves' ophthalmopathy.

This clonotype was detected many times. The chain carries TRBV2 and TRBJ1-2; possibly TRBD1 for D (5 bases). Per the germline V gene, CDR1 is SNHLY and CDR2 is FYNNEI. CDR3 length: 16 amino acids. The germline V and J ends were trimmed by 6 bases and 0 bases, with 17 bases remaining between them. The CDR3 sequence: CASRKGLSNANYGYTF. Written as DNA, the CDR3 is TGTGCCAGCAGAAAGGGACTGTCTAACGCTAACTATGGCTACACCTTC.

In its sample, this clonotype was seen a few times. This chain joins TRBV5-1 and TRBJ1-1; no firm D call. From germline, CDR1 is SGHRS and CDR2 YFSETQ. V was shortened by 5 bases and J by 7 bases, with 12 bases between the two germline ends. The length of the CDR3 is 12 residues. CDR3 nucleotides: TGCGCCAGCAGGGCAGCCGGGAATGAAGCTTTCTTT. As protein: CASRAAGNEAFF.

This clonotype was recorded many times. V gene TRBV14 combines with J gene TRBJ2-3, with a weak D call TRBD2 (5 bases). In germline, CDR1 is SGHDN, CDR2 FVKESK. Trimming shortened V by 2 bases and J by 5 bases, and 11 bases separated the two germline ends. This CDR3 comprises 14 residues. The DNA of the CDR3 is TGTGCCAGCAGCCAATACCTAGCCGGAGATACGCAGTATTTT. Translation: CASSQYLAGDTQYF.

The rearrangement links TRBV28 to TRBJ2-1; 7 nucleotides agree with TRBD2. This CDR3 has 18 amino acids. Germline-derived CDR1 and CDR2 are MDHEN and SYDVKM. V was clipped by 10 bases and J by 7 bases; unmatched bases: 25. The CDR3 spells CATLQFKGASGRTNEQFF. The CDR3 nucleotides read TGTGCCACTTTACAGTTTAAAGGAGCTAGCGGACGTACGAATGAGCAGTTCTTC.